Shown below are 18 T cell receptor beta chains from a single sample sequenced in a study of CD8 T cells in ankylosing spondylitis. TCRdb re-analysed the 5' RACE reads in MiXCR, keeping a single row per CDR3 protein. The sample holds 230,000 or so distinct CDR3 sequences, about a sixth seen once. What was sequenced was blood, either unsorted or a sorted T cell fraction (not recorded which). These receptor sequences come from a male donor with ankylosing spondylitis or in good health (not recorded which).

Only a few counts were recorded for this clonotype. The rearrangement joins TRBV5-1 to TRBJ1-1; 7 bases are a match to TRBD1. Germline CDR1 is SGHRS and CDR2 is YFSETQ. The junction had 2 bases not matched to a gene; V was cut back by 0 bases and J by 3 bases. The CDR3 runs to 14 residues. As DNA, the CDR3 is TGCGCCAGCAGCTTGGAGGGGGCTTACACTGAAGCTTTCTTT. Residues: CASSLEGAYTEAFF. Based on the CDR3 plus reference TRBV5-1 and TRBJ1-1, the full variable domain is KAGVTQTPRYLIKTRGQQVTLSCSPISGHRSVSWYQQTPGQGLQFLFEYFSETQRNKGNFPGRFSGRQFSNSRSEMNVSTLELGDSALYLCASSLEGAYTEAFFGQGTRLTVV.

This clonotype was detected ten times or more. This chain joins TRBV7-8 and TRBJ1-4; 7 bases fit TRBD1. Losses at the gene ends were 1 base for V and 7 bases for J; bases not matched to a gene: 9. Looked up from germline, CDR1 is SGHVS and CDR2 is FQNEAQ. This CDR3 is 16 amino acids long. CDR3 sequence reads: CASSLGADREGEKLFF. CDR3 in DNA: TGTGCCAGCAGCTTAGGGGCAGACAGGGAAGGTGAAAAACTGTTTTTT. Using reference TRBV7-8 and TRBJ1-4 for the parts outside the CDR3, the full variable domain is GAGVSQSPRYKVAKRGQDVALRCDPISGHVSLFWYQQALGQGPEFLTYFQNEAQLDKSGLPSDRFFAERPEGSVSTLKIQRTQQEDSAVYLCASSLGADREGEKLFFGSGTQLSVL.

V gene TRBV20-1 combines with J gene TRBJ2-1; D tentatively fits TRBD1 or TRBD2 (5 bases each). Germline CDR1 reads DFQATT; CDR2 reads SNEGSKA (reference sequence). This CDR3 spans 13 amino acids. V lost 6 bases and J 6 bases, leaving 15 bases between the germline ends. The CDR3: CSAWDPLGNEQFF. The DNA of the CDR3 is TGCAGTGCATGGGACCCTCTCGGCAATGAGCAGTTCTTC.

This chain connects TRBV29-1 to TRBJ2-3; D remains unclear. The germline gives CDR1 SQVTM, CDR2 ANQGSEA. The CDR3 extends over 15 amino acids. Trimming removed 3 bases at V and 4 bases at J, with 17 bases between. The CDR3 loop is CSVDGRANPPDTQYF. CDR3 DNA: TGCAGCGTTGATGGTAGGGCCAATCCCCCAGATACGCAGTATTTT.

J is TRBJ1-3 and V is TRBV29-1; D unresolved. V gave up 2 bases and J gave up 0 bases, with 8 bases separating them. Germline CDR1 is SQVTM and CDR2 is ANQGSEA. The CDR3 is 14 amino acids. The CDR3 region is CSVEFASSGNTIYF. In DNA form, the CDR3 reads TGCAGCGTTGAATTCGCCTCCTCTGGAAACACCATATATTTT.

This chain joins TRBV27 and TRBJ2-1, with TRBD2 matching over 7 bases. Germline V CDR1 and CDR2: MNHEY, SMNVEV (reference sequence). The J segment lost 7 bases and the V segment lost 0 bases, leaving 3 bases of the junction unmatched. CDR3 length equals 14 residues. Here the CDR3 reads CASSLSGGRNEQFF. The DNA of the CDR3 is TGTGCCAGCAGTTTATCGGGGGGGAGGAATGAGCAGTTCTTC.

This chain connects TRBV10-3 to TRBJ2-7; no definite D call. Trimming removed 3 bases from V and 6 bases from J, with 9 bases in between. Germline CDR1 ENHRY, CDR2 SYGVKD. The CDR3 contains 12 residues. DNA for the CDR3: TGTGCCATCAGTGATCAACACCCCGAGCAGTACTTC. This encodes CAISDQHPEQYF.

Only a few counts were recorded for this clonotype. The rearrangement links TRBV2 to TRBJ2-5; TRBD2 is a possible D gene (5 bases). The CDR3 is made up of 18 amino acids. Germline V gene sequence: CDR1 SNHLY, CDR2 FYNNEI. Trimming removed 6 bases at V and 2 bases at J, with 25 bases between. The CDR3 DNA sequence: TGTGCCAGCAGCGAATATGACCGCGGCGGGTGGTTTCAAGAGACCCAGTACTTC. It encodes CASSEYDRGGWFQETQYF.

The chain is built from TRBV12-5 and TRBJ1-3; D not certain. The V and J ends lost 1 base and 3 bases respectively, with 7 bases between them. Germline values: CDR1 LGHNT, CDR2 FRNRAP. This CDR3 is built from 14 residues. CDR3 protein: CASGLGGFGNTIYF. Here the CDR3 DNA reads TGTGCTAGTGGTTTGGGAGGCTTTGGAAACACCATATATTTT. The full variable domain, with the rest looked up from reference TRBV12-5 and TRBJ1-3, is DARVTQTPRHKVTEMGQEVTMRCQPILGHNTVFWYRQTMMQGLELLAYFRNRAPLDDSGMPKDRFSAEMPDATLATLKIQPSEPRDSAVYFCASGLGGFGNTIYFGEGSWLTVV.

This clonotype turned up a few times. This chain uses TRBV15 with TRBJ2-7; TRBD2 agrees at 9 bases. The CDR3 extends over 15 amino acids. CDR1 LNHNV and CDR2 YYDKDF come from the germline V gene (reference sequence). V dropped 5 bases and J dropped 2; count of bases not matched to a gene: 7. This chain's CDR3 is CATSVRLAATYEQYF. CDR3 nucleotides: TGTGCCACCAGCGTCCGACTAGCGGCTACCTACGAGCAGTACTTC.

The genes are TRBV12-3 or TRBV12-4 and TRBJ1-6, with D unclear. This CDR3 is 15 amino acids long. The V and J ends lost 1 base and 7 bases respectively, with 11 bases between them. The CDR3 sequence is CASSLGGGWNSPLHF. DNA for the CDR3: TGTGCCAGCAGTTTAGGGGGAGGGTGGAATTCACCCCTCCACTTT.

There are a few counts of this clonotype. The chain is built from TRBV27 and TRBJ2-7; TRBD2 aligns across 15 bases. The germline V gene encodes CDR1 MNHEY and CDR2 SMNVEV (reference sequence). Unmatched junction bases numbered 14, after V lost 6 bases and J lost 2 bases. The CDR3 sequence is 19 residues long. CDR3 region: CASSPTPGLAGGSAYEQYF. CDR3 DNA sequence: TGTGCCAGCAGCCCGACTCCGGGACTAGCGGGAGGATCGGCCTACGAGCAGTACTTC.

The chain uses TRBV20-1 and TRBJ2-1; 7 positions agree with TRBD2. The V gene end was trimmed by 6 bases and the J gene end by 5 bases; junction bases not matched to a gene: 7. CDR1 is DFQATT and CDR2 is SNEGSKA in the germline V gene (reference sequence). The CDR3 has 13 amino acids. The CDR3 DNA reads TGCAGTGCCCGGACTAGGGATAACAATGAGCAGTTCTTC. Residues: CSARTRDNNEQFF.

The chain joins TRBV6-4 to TRBJ1-5; D is unresolved. The CDR3 contains 16 residues. Germline CDR1 and CDR2: MRHNA and SNTAGT. V gave up 0 bases and J gave up 1 base, with 10 bases separating them. CDR3 sequence reads: CASSDSRGPSNQPQHF. The CDR3 nucleotides read TGTGCCAGCAGTGACTCGAGAGGGCCCAGCAATCAGCCCCAGCATTTT.

In its sample, this clonotype was seen a few times. The gene calls are TRBV7-3 and TRBJ2-1; TRBD2 might be the D (6 bases). V lost 3 bases and J lost 0, with 9 bases in between. The CDR3 is 15 amino acids. Germline-derived CDR1 and CDR2 are SGHTA and FQGTGA. CDR3 amino acids: CASSFLASSYNEQFF. The CDR3, as DNA: TGTGCCAGCAGCTTTCTAGCGAGCTCCTACAATGAGCAGTTCTTC.

This clonotype was counted a few times. The chain has TRBV10-3 and TRBJ1-1; no definite D call. V was trimmed by 0 bases and J by 7 bases, leaving 9 bases between them. Germline-derived CDR1 and CDR2 are ENHRY and SYGVKD. This CDR3 region has 13 residues. CDR3 in DNA: TGTGCCATCAGTGAGTCAGGGTCCGGTGAAGCTTTCTTT. Translation gives CAISESGSGEAFF.

V is TRBV27 and J is TRBJ2-7, with D uncertain. The CDR3 runs to 14 residues. Germline CDR1 reads MNHEY; CDR2 reads SMNVEV (reference sequence). V was shortened by 5 bases and J by 0 bases, with 11 bases between the two germline ends. CDR3 DNA sequence: TGTGCCAGCAGTCCTTCACCTAGCTCCTACGAGCAGTACTTC. This encodes CASSPSPSSYEQYF.

The chain links TRBV4-1 to TRBJ2-5, with 9 bases fitting TRBD2. The CDR3 is made up of 17 amino acids. Germline loops: CDR1 MGHRA, CDR2 YSYEKL. With V trimmed by 9 bases and J by 4 bases, 18 bases remained unmatched. CDR3 region: CASGHFVTSGSSETQYF. In DNA form, the CDR3 reads TGCGCCAGTGGACACTTCGTGACTAGCGGATCCTCAGAGACCCAGTACTTC.